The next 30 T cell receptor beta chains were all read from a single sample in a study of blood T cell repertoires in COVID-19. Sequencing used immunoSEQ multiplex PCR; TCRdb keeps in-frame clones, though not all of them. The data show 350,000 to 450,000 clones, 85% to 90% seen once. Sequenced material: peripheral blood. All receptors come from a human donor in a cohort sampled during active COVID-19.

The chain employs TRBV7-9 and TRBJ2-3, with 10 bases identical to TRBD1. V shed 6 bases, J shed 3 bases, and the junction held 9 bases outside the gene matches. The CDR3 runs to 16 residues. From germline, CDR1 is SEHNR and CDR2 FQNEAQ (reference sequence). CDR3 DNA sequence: TGTGCCAGCAGTTCCGGACAGGGGGAAGTAACAGATACGCAGTATTTT. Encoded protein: CASSSGQGEVTDTQYF.

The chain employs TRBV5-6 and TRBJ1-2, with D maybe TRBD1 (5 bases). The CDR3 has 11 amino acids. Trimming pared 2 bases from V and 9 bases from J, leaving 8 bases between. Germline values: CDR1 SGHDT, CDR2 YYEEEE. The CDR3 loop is CASSLGVSYTF. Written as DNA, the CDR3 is TGTGCCAGCAGCTTAGGGGTTAGCTACACCTTC.

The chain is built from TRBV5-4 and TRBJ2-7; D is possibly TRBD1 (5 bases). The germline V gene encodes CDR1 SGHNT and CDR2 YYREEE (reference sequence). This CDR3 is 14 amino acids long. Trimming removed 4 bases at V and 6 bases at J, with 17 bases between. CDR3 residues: CASSLQGLLGEQYF. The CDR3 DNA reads TGTGCCAGCAGCCTCCAGGGCTTGCTCGGCGAGCAGTACTTC.

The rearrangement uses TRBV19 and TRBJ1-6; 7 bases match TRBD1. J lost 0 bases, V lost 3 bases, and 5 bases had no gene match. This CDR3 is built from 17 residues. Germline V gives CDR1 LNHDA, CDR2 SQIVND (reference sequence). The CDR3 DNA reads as TGTGCCAGTAGTATTGGTGGGACAGCCTCCTATAATTCACCCCTCCACTTT. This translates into CASSIGGTASYNSPLHF.

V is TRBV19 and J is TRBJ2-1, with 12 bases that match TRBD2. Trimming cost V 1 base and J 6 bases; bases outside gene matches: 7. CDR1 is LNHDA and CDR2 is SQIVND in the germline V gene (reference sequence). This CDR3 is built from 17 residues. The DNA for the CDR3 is TGTGCCAGTAGTATAGGACTAGCGGGAGTGAACGGCAATGAGCAGTTCTTC. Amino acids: CASSIGLAGVNGNEQFF.

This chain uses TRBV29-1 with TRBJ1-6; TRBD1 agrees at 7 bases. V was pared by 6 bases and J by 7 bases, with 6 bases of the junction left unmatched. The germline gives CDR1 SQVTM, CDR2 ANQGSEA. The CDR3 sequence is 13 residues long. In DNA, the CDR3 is TGCAGCGTCCGAATGACAGGGAATTCACCCCTCCACTTT. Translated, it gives CSVRMTGNSPLHF. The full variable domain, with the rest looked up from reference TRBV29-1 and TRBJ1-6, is SAVISQKPSRDICQRGTSLTIQCQVDSQVTMMFWYRQQPGQSLTLIATANQGSEATYESGFVIDKFPISRPNLTFSTLTVSNMSPEDSSIYLCSVRMTGNSPLHFGNGTRLTVT.

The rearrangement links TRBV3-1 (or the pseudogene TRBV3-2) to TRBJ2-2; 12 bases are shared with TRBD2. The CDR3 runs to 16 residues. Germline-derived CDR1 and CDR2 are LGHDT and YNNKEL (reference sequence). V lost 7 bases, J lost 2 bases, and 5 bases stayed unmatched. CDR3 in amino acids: CASNRLAGVNTGELFF. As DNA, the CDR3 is TGTGCCAGCAACCGACTAGCGGGGGTAAACACCGGGGAGCTGTTTTTT.

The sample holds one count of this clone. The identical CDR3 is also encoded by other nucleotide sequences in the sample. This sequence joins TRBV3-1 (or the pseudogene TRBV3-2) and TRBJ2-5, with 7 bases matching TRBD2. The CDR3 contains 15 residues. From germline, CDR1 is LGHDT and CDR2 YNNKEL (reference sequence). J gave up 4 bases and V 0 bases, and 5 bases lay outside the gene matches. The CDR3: CASSQDWSGGETQYF. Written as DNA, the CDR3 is TGTGCCAGCAGCCAAGACTGGTCGGGAGGAGAGACCCAGTACTTC.

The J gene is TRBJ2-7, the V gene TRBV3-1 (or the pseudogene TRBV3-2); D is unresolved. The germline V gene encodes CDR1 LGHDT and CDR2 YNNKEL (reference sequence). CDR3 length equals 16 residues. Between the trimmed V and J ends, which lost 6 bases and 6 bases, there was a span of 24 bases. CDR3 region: CASSRITRGPLSEQYF. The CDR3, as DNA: TGTGCCAGCAGTCGAATCACACGCGGCCCCCTAAGCGAGCAGTACTTC.

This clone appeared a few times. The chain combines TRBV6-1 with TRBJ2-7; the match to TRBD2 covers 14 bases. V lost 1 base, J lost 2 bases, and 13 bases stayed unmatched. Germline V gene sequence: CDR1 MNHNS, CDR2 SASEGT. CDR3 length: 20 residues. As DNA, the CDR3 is TGTGCCAGCAGTGAAGAGGGGGGACTAGCGGGAGCAACGGGACCCTACGAGCAGTACTTC. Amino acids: CASSEEGGLAGATGPYEQYF.

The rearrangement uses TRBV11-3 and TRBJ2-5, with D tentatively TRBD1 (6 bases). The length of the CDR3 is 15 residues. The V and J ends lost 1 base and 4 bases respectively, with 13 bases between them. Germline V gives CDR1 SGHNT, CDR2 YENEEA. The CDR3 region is CASSLGSDRGETQYF. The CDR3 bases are TGTGCCAGCAGCTTAGGGTCGGACAGAGGAGAGACCCAGTACTTC.

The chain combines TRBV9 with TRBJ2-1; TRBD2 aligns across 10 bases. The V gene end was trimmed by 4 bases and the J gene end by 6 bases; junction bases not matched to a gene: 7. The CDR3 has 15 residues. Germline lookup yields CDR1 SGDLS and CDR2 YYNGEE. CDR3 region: CASSRAGGPTNEQFF. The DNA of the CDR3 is TGTGCCAGCAGCCGAGCGGGAGGGCCCACCAATGAGCAGTTCTTC.

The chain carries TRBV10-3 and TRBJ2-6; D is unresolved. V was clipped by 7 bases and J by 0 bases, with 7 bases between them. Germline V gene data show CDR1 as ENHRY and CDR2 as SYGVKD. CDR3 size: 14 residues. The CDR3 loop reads CAITEDSGANVLTF. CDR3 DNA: TGTGCCATCACAGAAGACTCTGGGGCCAACGTCCTGACTTTC.

The CDR3 region is CASSVAGTGDSPLHF. DNA of the CDR3: TGTGCCAGCAGCGTAGCAGGGACAGGGGATTCACCCCTCCACTTT. V is TRBV9 and J is TRBJ1-6; 10 nucleotides agree with TRBD1. The CDR3 has 15 residues. With 0 bases clipped from V and 8 bases from J, the junction kept 2 bases outside the gene matches. Per germline, CDR1 SGDLS and CDR2 YYNGEE.

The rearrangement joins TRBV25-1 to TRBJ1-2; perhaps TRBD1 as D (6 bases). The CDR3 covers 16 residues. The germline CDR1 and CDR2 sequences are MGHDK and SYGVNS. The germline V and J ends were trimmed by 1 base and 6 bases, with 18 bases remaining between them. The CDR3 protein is CASSESRGGALDGYTF. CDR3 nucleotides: TGTGCCAGCAGTGAATCAAGAGGGGGGGCTCTTGATGGCTACACCTTC.

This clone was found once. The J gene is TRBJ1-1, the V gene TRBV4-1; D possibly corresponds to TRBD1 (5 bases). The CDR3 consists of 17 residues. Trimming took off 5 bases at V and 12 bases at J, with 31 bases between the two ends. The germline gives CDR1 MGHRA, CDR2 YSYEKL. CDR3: CASSTIRRGPLPLGTFF. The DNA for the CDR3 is TGCGCCAGCAGCACGATCAGGCGGGGCCCGCTTCCCTTGGGAACTTTCTTT.

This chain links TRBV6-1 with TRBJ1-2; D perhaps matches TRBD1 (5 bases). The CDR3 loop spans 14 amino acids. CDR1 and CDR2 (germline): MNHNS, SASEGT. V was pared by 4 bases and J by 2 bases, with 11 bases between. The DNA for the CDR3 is TGTGCCAGCAGTGGGGAGGGACGGAACTATGGCTACACCTTC. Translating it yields CASSGEGRNYGYTF.

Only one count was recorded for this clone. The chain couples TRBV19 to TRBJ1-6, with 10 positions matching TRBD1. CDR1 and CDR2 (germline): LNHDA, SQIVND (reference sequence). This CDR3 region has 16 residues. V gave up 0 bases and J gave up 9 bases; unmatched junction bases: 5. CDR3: CASSIDMRQGASPLHF. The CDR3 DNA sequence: TGTGCCAGTAGTATAGATATGAGACAGGGGGCTTCACCCCTCCACTTT.

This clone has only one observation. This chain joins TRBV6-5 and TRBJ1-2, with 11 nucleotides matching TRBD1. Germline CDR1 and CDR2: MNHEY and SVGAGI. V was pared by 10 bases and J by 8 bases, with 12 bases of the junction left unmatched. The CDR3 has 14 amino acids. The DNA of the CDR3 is TGTGCCACCGCCCAGGACAGGGGGCGCGGAGGCTACACCTTC. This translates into CATAQDRGRGGYTF.

The CDR3 nucleotides read TGTGCCTTACAGGGGGCTGAGACTGAAGCTTTCTTT. Its protein is CALQGAETEAFF. V usage is TRBV30 and J usage is TRBJ1-1; 9 bases map to TRBD1. Germline V gives CDR1 GTSNPN, CDR2 SVGIG (reference sequence). This CDR3 is built from 12 residues. The trim removed 7 bases at V and 5 bases at J, leaving 5 bases unmatched.

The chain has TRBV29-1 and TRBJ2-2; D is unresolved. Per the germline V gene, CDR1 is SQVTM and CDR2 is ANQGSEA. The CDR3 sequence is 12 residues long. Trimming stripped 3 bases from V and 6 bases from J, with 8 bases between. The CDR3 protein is CSVDEDAGELFF. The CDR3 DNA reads TGCAGCGTTGACGAGGATGCCGGGGAGCTGTTTTTT.

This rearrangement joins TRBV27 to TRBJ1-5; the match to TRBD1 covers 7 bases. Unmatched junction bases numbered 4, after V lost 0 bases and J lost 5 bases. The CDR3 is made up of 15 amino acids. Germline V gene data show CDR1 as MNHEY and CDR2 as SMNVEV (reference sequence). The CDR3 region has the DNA TGTGCCAGCAGTTTATCCGGGACAGCTTATCAGCCCCAGCATTTT. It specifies CASSLSGTAYQPQHF.

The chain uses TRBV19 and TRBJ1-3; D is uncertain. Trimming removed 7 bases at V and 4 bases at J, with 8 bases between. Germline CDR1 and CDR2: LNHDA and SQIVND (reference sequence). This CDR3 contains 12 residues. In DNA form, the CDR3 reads TGTGCCAGTACCGCGGCGGGAAACACCATATATTTT. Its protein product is CASTAAGNTIYF.

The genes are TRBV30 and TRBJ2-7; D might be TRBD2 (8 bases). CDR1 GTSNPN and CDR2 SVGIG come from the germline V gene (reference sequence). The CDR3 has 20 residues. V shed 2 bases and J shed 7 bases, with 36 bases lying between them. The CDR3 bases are TGTGCCTGGAGTTCCCAGTACAGGACCAGGGGGAACGGGAGGGCAGATGAGCAGTACTTC. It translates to CAWSSQYRTRGNGRADEQYF.

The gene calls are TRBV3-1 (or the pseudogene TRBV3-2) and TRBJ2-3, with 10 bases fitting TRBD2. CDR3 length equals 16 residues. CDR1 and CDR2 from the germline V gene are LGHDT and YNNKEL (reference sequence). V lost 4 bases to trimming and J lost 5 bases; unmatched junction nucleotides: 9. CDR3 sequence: CASSPPGLALGDTQYF. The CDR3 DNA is TGTGCCAGCAGCCCACCGGGACTAGCGCTCGGAGATACGCAGTATTTT.

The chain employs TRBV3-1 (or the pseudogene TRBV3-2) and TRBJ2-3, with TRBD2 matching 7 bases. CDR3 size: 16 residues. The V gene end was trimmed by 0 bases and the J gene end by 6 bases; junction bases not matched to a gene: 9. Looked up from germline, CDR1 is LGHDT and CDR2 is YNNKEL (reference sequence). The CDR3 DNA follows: TGTGCCAGCAGCCAAGAATACCAGCGGGGAGTGGATACGCAGTATTTT. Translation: CASSQEYQRGVDTQYF.

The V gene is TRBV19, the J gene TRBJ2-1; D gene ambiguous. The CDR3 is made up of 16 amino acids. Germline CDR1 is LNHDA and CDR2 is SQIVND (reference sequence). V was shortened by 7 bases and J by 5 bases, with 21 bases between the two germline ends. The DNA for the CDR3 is TGTGCCAGTACGCTCGACTTTGCCGGTGTGGACAATGAGCAGTTCTTC. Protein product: CASTLDFAGVDNEQFF.

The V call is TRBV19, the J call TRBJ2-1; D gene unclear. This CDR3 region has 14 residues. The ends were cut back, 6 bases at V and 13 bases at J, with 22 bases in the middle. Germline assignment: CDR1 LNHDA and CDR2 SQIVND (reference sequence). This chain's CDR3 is CASRTNMFPAKQFF. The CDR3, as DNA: TGTGCCAGTAGGACAAACATGTTCCCCGCGAAACAGTTCTTC.

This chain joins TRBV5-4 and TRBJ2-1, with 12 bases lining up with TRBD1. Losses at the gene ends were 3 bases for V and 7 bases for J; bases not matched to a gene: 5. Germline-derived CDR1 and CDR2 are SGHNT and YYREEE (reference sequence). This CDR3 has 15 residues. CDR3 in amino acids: CASSWDRGRRNEQFF. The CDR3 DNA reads TGTGCCAGCAGCTGGGACAGGGGGCGCAGGAATGAGCAGTTCTTC.

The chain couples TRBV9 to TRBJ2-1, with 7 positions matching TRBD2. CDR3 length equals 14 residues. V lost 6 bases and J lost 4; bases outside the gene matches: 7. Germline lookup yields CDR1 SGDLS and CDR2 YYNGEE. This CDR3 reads CASNRGGPYNEQFF. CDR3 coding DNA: TGTGCCAGCAACCGGGGAGGGCCGTACAATGAGCAGTTCTTC.